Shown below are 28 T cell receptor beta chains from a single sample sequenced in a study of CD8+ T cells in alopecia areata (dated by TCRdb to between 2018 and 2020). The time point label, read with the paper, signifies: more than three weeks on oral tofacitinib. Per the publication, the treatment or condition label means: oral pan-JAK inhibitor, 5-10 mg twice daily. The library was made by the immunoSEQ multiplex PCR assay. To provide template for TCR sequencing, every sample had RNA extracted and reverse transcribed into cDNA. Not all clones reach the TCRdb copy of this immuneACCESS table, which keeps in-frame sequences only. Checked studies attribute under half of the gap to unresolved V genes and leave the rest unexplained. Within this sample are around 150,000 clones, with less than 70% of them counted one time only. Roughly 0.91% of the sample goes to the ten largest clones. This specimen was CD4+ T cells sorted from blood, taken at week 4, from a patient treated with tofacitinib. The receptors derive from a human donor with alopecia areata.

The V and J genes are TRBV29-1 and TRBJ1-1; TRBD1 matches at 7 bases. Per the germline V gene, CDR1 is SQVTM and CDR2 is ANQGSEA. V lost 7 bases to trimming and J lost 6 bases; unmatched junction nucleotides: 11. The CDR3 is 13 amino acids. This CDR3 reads CSESRGDGAEAFF. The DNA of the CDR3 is TGCAGCGAGTCCAGGGGGGATGGGGCTGAAGCTTTCTTT.

The CDR3 loop reads CASSGGTGAGSQPQHF. CDR3 DNA sequence: TGTGCCAGTAGTGGAGGGACAGGGGCGGGTTCTCAGCCCCAGCATTTT. The chain has TRBV19 and TRBJ1-5, with TRBD1 identical over 10 bases. This CDR3 has 16 amino acids. The V gene's germline CDR1 is LNHDA and CDR2 SQIVND (reference sequence). J lost 6 bases, V lost 5 bases, and 10 bases had no gene match.

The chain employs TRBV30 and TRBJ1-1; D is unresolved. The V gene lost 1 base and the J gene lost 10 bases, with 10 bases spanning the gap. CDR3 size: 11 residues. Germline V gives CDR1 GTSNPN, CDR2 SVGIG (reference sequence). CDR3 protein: CAWSAPTSAFF. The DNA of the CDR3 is TGTGCCTGGAGTGCCCCGACGTCAGCTTTCTTT.

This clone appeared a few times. This chain's CDR3 is CSVTSGGVDETQYF. DNA for the CDR3: TGCAGCGTTACTAGCGGGGGGGTGGACGAGACCCAGTACTTC. The chain has TRBV29-1 and TRBJ2-5; 13 bases are a match to TRBD2. Losses at the gene ends were 5 bases for V and 5 bases for J; bases not matched to a gene: 5. CDR1 SQVTM and CDR2 ANQGSEA come from the germline V gene. This CDR3 comprises 14 residues. The variable domain in full, with the rest retrieved from reference TRBV29-1 and TRBJ2-5, is SAVISQKPSRDICQRGTSLTIQCQVDSQVTMMFWYRQQPGQSLTLIATANQGSEATYESGFVIDKFPISRPNLTFSTLTVSNMSPEDSSIYLCSVTSGGVDETQYFGPGTRLLVL.

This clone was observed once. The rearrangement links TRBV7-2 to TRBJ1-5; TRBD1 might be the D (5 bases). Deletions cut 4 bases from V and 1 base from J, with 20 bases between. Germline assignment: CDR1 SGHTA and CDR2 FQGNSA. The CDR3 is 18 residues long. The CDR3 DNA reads TGTGCCAGCAGCTCCTTTAGCCCCAGGGCGGCGAGCAATCAGCCCCAGCATTTT. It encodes CASSSFSPRAASNQPQHF.

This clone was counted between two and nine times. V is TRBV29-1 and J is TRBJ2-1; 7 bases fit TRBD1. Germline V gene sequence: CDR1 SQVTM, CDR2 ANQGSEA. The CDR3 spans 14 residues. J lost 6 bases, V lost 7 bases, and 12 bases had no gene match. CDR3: CSALGTDETNEQFF. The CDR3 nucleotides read TGCAGCGCCCTGGGGACAGACGAAACCAATGAGCAGTTCTTC.

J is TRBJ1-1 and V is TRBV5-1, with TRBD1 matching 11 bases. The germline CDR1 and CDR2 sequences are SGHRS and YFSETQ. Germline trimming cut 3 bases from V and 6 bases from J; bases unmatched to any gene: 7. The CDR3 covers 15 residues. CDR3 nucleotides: TGCGCCAGCAGCTCCGGGACAGGGGGAGCCCCTGAAGCTTTCTTT. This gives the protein CASSSGTGGAPEAFF. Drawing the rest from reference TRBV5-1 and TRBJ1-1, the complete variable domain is KAGVTQTPRYLIKTRGQQVTLSCSPISGHRSVSWYQQTPGQGLQFLFEYFSETQRNKGNFPGRFSGRQFSNSRSEMNVSTLELGDSALYLCASSSGTGGAPEAFFGQGTRLTVV.

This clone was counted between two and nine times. CDR3 in amino acids: CASSLGLAGQPQQETQYF. The DNA of the CDR3 is TGCGCCAGCAGCTTGGGACTAGCGGGTCAACCCCAACAAGAGACCCAGTACTTC. J is TRBJ2-5 and V is TRBV5-1, with 10 bases fitting TRBD2. The CDR3 length is 18 residues. J gave up 2 bases and V 0 bases, and 10 bases lay outside the gene matches. CDR1 is SGHRS, CDR2 YFSETQ, per germline.

Here the CDR3 DNA reads TGCGCCAGCAGCGGACAGGGAGGGCACACCATATATTTT. Protein: CASSGQGGHTIYF. The chain couples TRBV4-3 to TRBJ1-3; TRBD1 aligns across 8 bases. This CDR3 has 13 residues. Looked up from germline, CDR1 is LGHNA and CDR2 is YSLEER. Trimming took 5 bases from V and 8 from J; bases not matched to a gene: 5.

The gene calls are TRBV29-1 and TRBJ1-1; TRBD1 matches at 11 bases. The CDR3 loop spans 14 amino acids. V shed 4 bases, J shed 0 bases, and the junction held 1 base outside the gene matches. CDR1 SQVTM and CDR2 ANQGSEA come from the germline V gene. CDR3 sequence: CSVGTGGLNTEAFF. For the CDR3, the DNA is TGCAGCGTTGGGACAGGGGGCTTGAACACTGAAGCTTTCTTT.

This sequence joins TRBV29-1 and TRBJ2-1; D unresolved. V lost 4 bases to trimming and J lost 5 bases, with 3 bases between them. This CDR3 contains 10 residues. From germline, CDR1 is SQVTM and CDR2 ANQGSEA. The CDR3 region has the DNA TGCAGCGTTGGAGACAATGAGCAGTTCTTC. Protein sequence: CSVGDNEQFF.

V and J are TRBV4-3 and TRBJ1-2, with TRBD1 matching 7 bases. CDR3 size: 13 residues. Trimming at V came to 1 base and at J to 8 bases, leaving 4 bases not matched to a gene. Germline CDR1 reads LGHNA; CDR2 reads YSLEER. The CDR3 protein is CASSQGQGLGYTF. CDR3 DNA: TGCGCCAGCAGCCAAGGACAGGGCCTCGGCTACACCTTC.

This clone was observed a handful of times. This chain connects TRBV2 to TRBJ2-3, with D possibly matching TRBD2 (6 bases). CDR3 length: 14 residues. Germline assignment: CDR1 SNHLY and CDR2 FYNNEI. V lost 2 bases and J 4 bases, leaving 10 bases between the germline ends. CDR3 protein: CASSERLVADTQYF. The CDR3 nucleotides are TGTGCCAGCAGTGAAAGACTAGTTGCAGATACGCAGTATTTT.

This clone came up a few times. DNA of the CDR3: TGTGCCAGCAGTCTTAGGCTGGGGTACACTGAAGCTTTCTTT. The encoded protein is CASSLRLGYTEAFF. The chain couples TRBV14 to TRBJ1-1; no firm D call. Trimming took 6 bases from V and 3 from J, leaving 14 bases between them. CDR3 length: 14 amino acids. Germline V gives CDR1 SGHDN, CDR2 FVKESK.

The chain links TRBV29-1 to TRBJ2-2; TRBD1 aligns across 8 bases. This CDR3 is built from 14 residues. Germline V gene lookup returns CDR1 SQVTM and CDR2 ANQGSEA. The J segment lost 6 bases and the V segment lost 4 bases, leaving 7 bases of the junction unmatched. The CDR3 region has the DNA TGCAGCGTTGCCTCGGACAGGGTATCCGGGGAGCTGTTTTTT. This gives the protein CSVASDRVSGELFF.

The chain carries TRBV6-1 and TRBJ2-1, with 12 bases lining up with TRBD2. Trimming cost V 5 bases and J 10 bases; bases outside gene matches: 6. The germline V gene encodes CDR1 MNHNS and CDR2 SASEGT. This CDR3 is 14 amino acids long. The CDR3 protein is CASSSSGGAREQFF. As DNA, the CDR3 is TGTGCCAGCAGTTCTAGCGGGGGGGCCCGGGAGCAGTTCTTC.

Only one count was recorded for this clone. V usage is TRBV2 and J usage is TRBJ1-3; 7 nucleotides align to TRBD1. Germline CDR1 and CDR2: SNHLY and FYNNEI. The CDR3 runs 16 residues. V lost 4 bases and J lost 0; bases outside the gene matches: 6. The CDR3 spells CASSATGAISGNTIYF. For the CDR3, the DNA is TGTGCCAGCAGTGCAACAGGGGCAATCTCTGGAAACACCATATATTTT.

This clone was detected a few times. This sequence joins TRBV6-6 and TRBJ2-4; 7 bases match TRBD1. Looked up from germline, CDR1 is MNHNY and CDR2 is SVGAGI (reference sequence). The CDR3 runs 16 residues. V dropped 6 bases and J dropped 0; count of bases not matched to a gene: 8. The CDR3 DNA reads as TGTGCCAGCAGATCACAGGGGCAACTAGCCAAAAACATTCAGTACTTC. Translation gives CASRSQGQLAKNIQYF.

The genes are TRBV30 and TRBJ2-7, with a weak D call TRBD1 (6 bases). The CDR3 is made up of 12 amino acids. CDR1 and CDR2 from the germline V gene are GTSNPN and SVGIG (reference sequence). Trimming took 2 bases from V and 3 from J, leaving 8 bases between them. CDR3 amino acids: CAWSLDSYEQYF. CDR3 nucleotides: TGTGCCTGGAGTTTGGACAGCTACGAGCAGTACTTC.

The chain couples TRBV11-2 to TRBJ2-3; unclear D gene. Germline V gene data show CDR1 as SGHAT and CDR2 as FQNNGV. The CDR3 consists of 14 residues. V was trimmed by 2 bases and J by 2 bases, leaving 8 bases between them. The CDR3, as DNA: TGTGCCAGCAGCTTAAATCGGAACACAGATACGCAGTATTTT. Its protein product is CASSLNRNTDTQYF.

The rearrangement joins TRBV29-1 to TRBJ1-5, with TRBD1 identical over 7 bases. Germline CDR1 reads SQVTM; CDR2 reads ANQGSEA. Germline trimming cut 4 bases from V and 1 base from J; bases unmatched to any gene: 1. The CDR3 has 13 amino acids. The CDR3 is CSVAGQSNQPQHF. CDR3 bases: TGCAGCGTTGCGGGACAGAGCAATCAGCCCCAGCATTTT.

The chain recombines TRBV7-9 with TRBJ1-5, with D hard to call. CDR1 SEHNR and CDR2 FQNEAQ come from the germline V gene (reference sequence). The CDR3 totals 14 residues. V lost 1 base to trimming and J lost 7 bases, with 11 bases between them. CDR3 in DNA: TGTGCCAGCAGCTTAGAAGGATTCGCGCAGCCCCAGCATTTT. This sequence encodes CASSLEGFAQPQHF. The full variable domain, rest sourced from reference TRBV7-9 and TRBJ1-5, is DTGVSQNPRHKITKRGQNVTFRCDPISEHNRLYWYRQTLGQGPEFLTYFQNEAQLEKSRLLSDRFSAERPKGSFSTLEIQRTEQGDSAMYLCASSLEGFAQPQHFGDGTRLSIL.

The CDR3: CASRHPTSGGNEQFF. The CDR3 nucleotides are TGCGCCAGCAGACATCCTACTAGCGGGGGGAATGAGCAGTTCTTC. The J gene is TRBJ2-1, the V gene TRBV5-1; 12 nucleotides agree with TRBD2. CDR3 length: 15 residues. V shed 5 bases, J shed 7 bases, and the junction held 7 bases outside the gene matches. Germline values: CDR1 SGHRS, CDR2 YFSETQ.

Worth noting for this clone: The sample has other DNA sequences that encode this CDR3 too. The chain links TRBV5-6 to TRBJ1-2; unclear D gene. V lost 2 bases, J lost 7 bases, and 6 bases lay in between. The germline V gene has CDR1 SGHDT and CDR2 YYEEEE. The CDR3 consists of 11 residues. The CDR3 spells CASSLRSGYTF. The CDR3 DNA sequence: TGTGCCAGCAGCTTAAGAAGTGGCTACACCTTC.

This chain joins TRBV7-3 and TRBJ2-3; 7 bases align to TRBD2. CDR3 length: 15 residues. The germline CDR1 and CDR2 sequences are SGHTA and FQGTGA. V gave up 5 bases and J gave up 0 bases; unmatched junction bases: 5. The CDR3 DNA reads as TGTGCCAGCAGCCAAGCGGGGACTAGCACAGATACGCAGTATTTT. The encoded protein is CASSQAGTSTDTQYF.

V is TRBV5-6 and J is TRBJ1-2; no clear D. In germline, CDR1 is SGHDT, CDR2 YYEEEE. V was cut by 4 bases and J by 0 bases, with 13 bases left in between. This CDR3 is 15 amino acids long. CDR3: CASSDGLLANYGYTF. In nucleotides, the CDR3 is TGTGCCAGCAGCGACGGCCTGCTAGCTAACTATGGCTACACCTTC.

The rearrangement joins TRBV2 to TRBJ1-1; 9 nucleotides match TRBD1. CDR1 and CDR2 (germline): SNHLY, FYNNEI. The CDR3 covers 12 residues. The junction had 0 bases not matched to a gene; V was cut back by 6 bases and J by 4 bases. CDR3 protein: CASRTGGTEAFF. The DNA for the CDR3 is TGTGCCAGCAGGACAGGGGGCACTGAAGCTTTCTTT.

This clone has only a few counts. As DNA, the CDR3 is TGTGCCAGCAGCCTTAGCGGGGGGGAGACCCAGTACTTC. Translation: CASSLSGGETQYF. V usage is TRBV4-2 and J usage is TRBJ2-5, with 10 positions matching TRBD2. This CDR3 comprises 13 residues. Germline lookup yields CDR1 LGHNA and CDR2 YNFKEQ. V shed 4 bases, J shed 5 bases, and the junction held 1 base outside the gene matches.